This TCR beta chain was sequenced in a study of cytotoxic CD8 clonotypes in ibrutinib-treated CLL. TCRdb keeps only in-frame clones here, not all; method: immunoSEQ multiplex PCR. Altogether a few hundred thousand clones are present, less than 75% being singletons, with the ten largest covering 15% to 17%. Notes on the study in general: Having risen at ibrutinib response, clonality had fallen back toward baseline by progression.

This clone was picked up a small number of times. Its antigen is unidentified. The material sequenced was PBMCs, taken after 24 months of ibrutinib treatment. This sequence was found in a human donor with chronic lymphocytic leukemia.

The CDR3 coding sequence is TGTGCCAGCAGCTCGGGACTTCAGAACGAGCAGTACTTC. Residues: CASSSGLQNEQYF. The V call is TRBV7-3, the J call TRBJ2-7; possible D gene TRBD2, 6 bases. With 4 bases removed from V and 5 bases from J, the gap between germline ends came to 12 bases. The CDR3 is 13 amino acids. From germline, CDR1 is SGHTA and CDR2 FQGTGA.